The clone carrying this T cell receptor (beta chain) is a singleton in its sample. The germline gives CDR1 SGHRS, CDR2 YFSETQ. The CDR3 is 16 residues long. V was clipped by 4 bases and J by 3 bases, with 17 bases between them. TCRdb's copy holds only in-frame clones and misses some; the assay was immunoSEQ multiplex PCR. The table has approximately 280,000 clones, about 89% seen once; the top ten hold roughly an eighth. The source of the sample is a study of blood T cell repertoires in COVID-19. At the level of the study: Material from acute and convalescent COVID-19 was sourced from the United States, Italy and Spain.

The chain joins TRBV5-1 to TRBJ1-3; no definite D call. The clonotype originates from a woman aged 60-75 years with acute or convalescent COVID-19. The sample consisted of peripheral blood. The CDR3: CASSPPLGRSGNTIYF. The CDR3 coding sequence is TGCGCCAGCAGCCCCCCCCTCGGGAGAAGTGGAAACACCATATATTTT.